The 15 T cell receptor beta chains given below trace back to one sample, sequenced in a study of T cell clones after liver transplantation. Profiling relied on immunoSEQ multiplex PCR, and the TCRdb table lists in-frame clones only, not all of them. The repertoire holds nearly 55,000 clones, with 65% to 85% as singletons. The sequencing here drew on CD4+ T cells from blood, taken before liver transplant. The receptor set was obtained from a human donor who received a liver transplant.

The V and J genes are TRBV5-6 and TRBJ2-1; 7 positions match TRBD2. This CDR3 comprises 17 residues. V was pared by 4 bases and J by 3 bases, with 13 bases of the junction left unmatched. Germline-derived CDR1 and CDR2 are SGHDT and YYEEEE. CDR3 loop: CASSPLTSGVHYNEQFF. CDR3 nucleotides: TGTGCCAGCAGCCCTCTTACCAGCGGGGTACACTACAATGAGCAGTTCTTC.

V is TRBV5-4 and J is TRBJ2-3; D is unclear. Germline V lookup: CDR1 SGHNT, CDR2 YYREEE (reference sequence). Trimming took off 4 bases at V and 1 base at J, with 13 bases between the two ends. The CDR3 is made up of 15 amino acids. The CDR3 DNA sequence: TGTGCCAGCAGCGTAGGTAGCCGACGCACAGATACGCAGTATTTT. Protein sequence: CASSVGSRRTDTQYF.

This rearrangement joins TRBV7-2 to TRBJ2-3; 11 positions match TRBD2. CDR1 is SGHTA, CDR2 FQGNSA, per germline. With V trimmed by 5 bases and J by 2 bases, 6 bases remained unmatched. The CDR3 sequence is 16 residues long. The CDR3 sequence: CASSPGTSGYTDTQYF. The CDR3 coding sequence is TGTGCCAGCAGCCCCGGGACTAGCGGATACACAGATACGCAGTATTTT.

CDR3 amino acids: CASTSKGSGYTF. The CDR3, as DNA: TGTGCCAGCACCTCAAAGGGTTCAGGCTACACCTTC. The V gene is TRBV28, the J gene TRBJ1-2; D unclear. The CDR3 loop spans 12 amino acids. V was clipped by 7 bases and J by 8 bases, with 14 bases between them. Germline values: CDR1 MDHEN, CDR2 SYDVKM.

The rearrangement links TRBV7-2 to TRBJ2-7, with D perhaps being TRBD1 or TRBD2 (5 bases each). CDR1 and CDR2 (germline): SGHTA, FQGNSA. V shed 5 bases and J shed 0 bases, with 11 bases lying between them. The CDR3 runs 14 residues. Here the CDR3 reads CASSPGPPSYEQYF. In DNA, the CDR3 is TGTGCCAGCAGCCCGGGACCTCCCTCCTACGAGCAGTACTTC.

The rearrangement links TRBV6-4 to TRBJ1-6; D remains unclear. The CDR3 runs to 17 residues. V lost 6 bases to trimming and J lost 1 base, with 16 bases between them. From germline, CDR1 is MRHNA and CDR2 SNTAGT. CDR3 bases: TGTGCCAGCAGCTTCGGACCGCCGTGGTCCTATAATTCACCCCTCCACTTT. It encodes CASSFGPPWSYNSPLHF.

CDR3 coding DNA: TGCAGCGTTGCTCGGACAGGGTACGAGCAGTACTTC. Translating gives CSVARTGYEQYF. The V gene is TRBV29-1, the J gene TRBJ2-7; 8 nucleotides line up with TRBD1. The CDR3 length is 12 residues. Germline V gene sequence: CDR1 SQVTM, CDR2 ANQGSEA. J was trimmed by 4 bases and V by 4 bases; bases with no gene match: 3.

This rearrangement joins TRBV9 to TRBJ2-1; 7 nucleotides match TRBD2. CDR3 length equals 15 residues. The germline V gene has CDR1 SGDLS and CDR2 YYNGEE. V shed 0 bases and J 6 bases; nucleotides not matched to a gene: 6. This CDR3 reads CASSVVSSGLNEQFF. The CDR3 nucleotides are TGTGCCAGCAGCGTAGTCTCTAGCGGTCTCAATGAGCAGTTCTTC. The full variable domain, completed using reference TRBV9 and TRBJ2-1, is DSGVTQTPKHLITATGQRVTLRCSPRSGDLSVYWYQQSLDQGLQFLIQYYNGEERAKGNILERFSAQQFPDLHSELNLSSLELGDSALYFCASSVVSSGLNEQFFGPGTRLTVL.

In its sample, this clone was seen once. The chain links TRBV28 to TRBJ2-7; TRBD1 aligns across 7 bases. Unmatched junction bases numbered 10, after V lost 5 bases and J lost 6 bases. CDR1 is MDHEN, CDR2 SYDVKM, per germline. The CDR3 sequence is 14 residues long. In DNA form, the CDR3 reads TGTGCCAGCAGTACCCGACAGGGATTGGGCGAGCAGTACTTC. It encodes CASSTRQGLGEQYF.

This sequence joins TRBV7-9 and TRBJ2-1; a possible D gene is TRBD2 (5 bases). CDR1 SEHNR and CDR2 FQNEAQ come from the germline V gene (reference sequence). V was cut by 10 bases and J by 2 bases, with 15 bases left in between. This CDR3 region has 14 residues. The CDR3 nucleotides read TGTGCCACCCCCAGCGGCGCTACCTACAATGAGCAGTTCTTC. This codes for CATPSGATYNEQFF.

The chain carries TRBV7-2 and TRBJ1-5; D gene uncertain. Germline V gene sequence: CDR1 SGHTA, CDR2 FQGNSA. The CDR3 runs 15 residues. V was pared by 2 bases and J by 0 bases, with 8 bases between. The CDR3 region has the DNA TGTGCCAGCAGCTTATATCTCGATAGCAATCAGCCCCAGCATTTT. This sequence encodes CASSLYLDSNQPQHF. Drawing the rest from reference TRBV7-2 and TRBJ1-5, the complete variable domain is GAGVSQSPSNKVTEKGKDVELRCDPISGHTALYWYRQSLGQGLEFLIYFQGNSAPDKSGLPSDRFSAERTGGSVSTLTIQRTQQEDSAVYLCASSLYLDSNQPQHFGDGTRLSIL.

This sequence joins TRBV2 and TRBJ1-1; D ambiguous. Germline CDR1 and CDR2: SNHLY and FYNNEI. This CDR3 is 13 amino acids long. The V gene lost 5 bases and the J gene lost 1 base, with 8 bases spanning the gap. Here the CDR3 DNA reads TGTGCCAGCAGTTCGGCACAGAACACTGAAGCTTTCTTT. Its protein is CASSSAQNTEAFF.

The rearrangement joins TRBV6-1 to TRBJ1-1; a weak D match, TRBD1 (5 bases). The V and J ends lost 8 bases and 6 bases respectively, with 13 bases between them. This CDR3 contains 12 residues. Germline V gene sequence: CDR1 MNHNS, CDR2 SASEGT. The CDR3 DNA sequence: TGTGCCAGCTACAGGCCGGGACCTGAAGCTTTCTTT. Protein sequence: CASYRPGPEAFF.

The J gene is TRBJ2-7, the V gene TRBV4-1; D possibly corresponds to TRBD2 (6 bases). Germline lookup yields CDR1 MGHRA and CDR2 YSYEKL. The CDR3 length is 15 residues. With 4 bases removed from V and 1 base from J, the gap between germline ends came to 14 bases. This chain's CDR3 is CASSLDRGSSYEQYF. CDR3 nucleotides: TGCGCCAGCAGCCTCGATCGGGGGTCGTCCTACGAGCAGTACTTC.

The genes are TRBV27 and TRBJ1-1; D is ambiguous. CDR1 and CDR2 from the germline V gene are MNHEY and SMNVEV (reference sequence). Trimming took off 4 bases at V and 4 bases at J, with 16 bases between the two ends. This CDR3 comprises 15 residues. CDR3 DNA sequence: TGTGCCAGCAGTTACTCGGACCCCGTAGGCACTGAAGCTTTCTTT. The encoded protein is CASSYSDPVGTEAFF.